The rows below give T cell receptor beta chains drawn from one sample of a study of patients and donors after allogeneic stem cell transplantation. One entry per CDR3 protein results from TCRdb running MiXCR on the RT-PCR reads. This table holds over 350,000 distinct CDR3 sequences, approximately 16% found once. What was sequenced was blood, either unsorted or a sorted T cell fraction (not recorded which). The receptors originated from a human donor who was either an allogeneic HSCT recipient or a stem cell or donor lymphocyte infusion donor (not recorded which). It is not recorded whose cells these are; they may come from a transplant donor. The CDR3 runs from the conserved cysteine through the conserved F or W.

j_call | v_call | cdr3_length | cdr3_aa
TRBJ2-3 | TRBV5-1 | 15 | CASSLPGGGSNTQYF
TRBJ2-3 | TRBV5-1 | 15 | CASSLYSGSGDTQYF
TRBJ2-3 | TRBV24-1 | 13 | CAIRGGSTDTQYF
TRBJ2-3 | TRBV10-2 | 14 | CASRAPWGKDTQYF
TRBJ1-3 | TRBV4-1 | 15 | CASSQQQSSGNTIYF
TRBJ2-7 | TRBV7-3 | 15 | CASSSRDRGSGEQYF
TRBJ2-2 | TRBV6-4 | 16 | CASSDWGGPNTGELFF
TRBJ2-7 | TRBV28 | 16 | CASSKTSGGFSYEQYF
TRBJ2-3 | TRBV7-2 | 15 | CASSLLTASTDTQYF
TRBJ2-1 | TRBV6-5 | 13 | CASSYGSNNEQFF